This TCR beta chain was documented in a study of T-cell memory formation after mild COVID-19. 5'RACE, which relied on constant-segment primers, yielded TCR alpha and TCR beta cDNA libraries carrying sample barcodes and UMIs. TCRdb called the 5' RACE reads again in MiXCR, with one record for every CDR3 protein. The data hold some 280,000 distinct CDR3 sequences, with under 20% observed a single time. This clonotype was detected many times. The antigen is undetermined. Study-wide results and caveats: Day 15 to 85 contractors were CD4/CD8 balanced; later expanders leaned CD4+.

The sample consisted of PBMCs or a T cell subset sorted from them (not recorded which). The sequence was obtained from a man younger than 35 who had mild COVID-19 (a few samples of this study predate the infection). Cell type and time point are not known.

This CDR3 reads CASSLGTAQETQYF. CDR3 DNA: TGCGCCAGCAGCCTCGGGACAGCACAAGAGACCCAGTACTTC. The chain uses TRBV5-1 and TRBJ2-5, with 7 bases aligning to TRBD1. CDR3 length equals 14 residues. Trimming took 4 bases from V and 2 from J; bases not matched to a gene: 5. Germline V gives CDR1 SGHRS, CDR2 YFSETQ.